Detailed here is one TCR beta chain. Its cognate antigen is unknown. The trim removed 6 bases at V and 7 bases at J, leaving 14 bases unmatched. The CDR3 sequence is 16 residues long. Germline CDR1 MNHNY, CDR2 SVGAGI (reference sequence). Assay: immunoSEQ multiplex PCR; the TCRdb copy retains only in-frame clones and omits some. This table has more than 80,000 clones, about 93% appearing once. The data were obtained in a study of T cell responses to AZD1222 COVID-19 vaccine. Study-wide findings and caveats: Variant regions that are unmutated are reportedly the target of nearly half of spike-specific TCRs. At 160-218 and 743-854, vaccine-associated CD4 TCRs were dominant, and they spanned spike.

The material sequenced was peripheral blood, taken 28 days after the second AZD1222 dose. This sequence was found in an adult who received the AZD1222 COVID-19 vaccine. The chain uses TRBV6-6 and TRBJ1-4; 7 nucleotides align to TRBD1. The CDR3 sequence is CASSRQGVVVGEKLFF. For the CDR3, the DNA is TGTGCCAGCAGCCGACAGGGAGTGGTTGTTGGTGAAAAACTGTTTTTT.